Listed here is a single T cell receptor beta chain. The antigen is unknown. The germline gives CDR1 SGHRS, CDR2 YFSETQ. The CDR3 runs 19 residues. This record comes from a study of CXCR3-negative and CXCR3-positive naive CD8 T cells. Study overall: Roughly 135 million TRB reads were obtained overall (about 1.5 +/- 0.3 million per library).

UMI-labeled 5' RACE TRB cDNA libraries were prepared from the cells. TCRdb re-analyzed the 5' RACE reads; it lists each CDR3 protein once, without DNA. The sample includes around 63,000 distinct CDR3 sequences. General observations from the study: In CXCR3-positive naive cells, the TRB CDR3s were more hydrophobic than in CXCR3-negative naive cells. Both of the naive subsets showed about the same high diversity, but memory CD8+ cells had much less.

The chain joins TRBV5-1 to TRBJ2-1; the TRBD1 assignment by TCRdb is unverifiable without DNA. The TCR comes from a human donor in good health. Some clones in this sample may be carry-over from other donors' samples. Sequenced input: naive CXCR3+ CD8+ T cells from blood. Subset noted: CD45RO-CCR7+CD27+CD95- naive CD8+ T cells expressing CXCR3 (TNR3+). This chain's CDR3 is CASPGGGGARDRSYNEQFF.